The 28 T cell receptor beta chains below come from one sample, sequenced in a study of blood T cell repertoires in COVID-19. The repertoire was sequenced with immunoSEQ multiplex PCR; TCRdb's copy has only in-frame clones and lacks some. Among fewer than 350,000 clones listed, about 85% were seen once. The sample was PBMCs or T cells enriched from blood (not recorded which). Receptors originate from a woman aged 45-65 years who had recovered from COVID-19.

This clone has a single count. The rearrangement uses TRBV5-5 and TRBJ2-5; D is unresolved. V gave up 0 bases and J gave up 4 bases, with 7 bases separating them. Germline values: CDR1 SGHKS, CDR2 YYEKEE (reference sequence). This CDR3 spans 13 amino acids. The CDR3 is CASSLELVETQYF. CDR3 in DNA: TGTGCCAGCAGCTTGGAACTGGTAGAGACCCAGTACTTC.

This chain's CDR3 is CASSQQGDSNQPQHF. DNA of the CDR3: TGTGCCAGCTCCCAACAGGGGGATAGCAATCAGCCCCAGCATTTT. The gene calls are TRBV18 and TRBJ1-5, with TRBD1 matching over 8 bases. Per the germline V gene, CDR1 is KGHSH and CDR2 is LQKENI. The J segment lost 0 bases and the V segment lost 6 bases, leaving 4 bases of the junction unmatched. The CDR3 totals 15 residues.

J is TRBJ2-3 and V is TRBV12-3 or TRBV12-4, with TRBD2 as a possible D gene (5 bases). V was trimmed by 4 bases and J by 10 bases, leaving 15 bases between them. This CDR3 is 13 amino acids long. The CDR3 spells CASSSRGKAPQYF. The CDR3, as DNA: TGTGCCAGCAGTTCCAGAGGGAAGGCTCCGCAGTATTTT.

The chain carries TRBV19 and TRBJ2-7; D perhaps matches TRBD1 (6 bases). Germline-derived CDR1 and CDR2 are LNHDA and SQIVND (reference sequence). CDR3 length: 14 amino acids. Trimming took 2 bases from V and 4 from J, leaving 12 bases between them. In nucleotides, the CDR3 is TGTGCCAGTAGTATAAACAGGGAACGGTACGAGCAGTACTTC. It translates to CASSINRERYEQYF.

This clone has just one count. The CDR3 sequence: CASSLGRGAADTQYF. In DNA form, the CDR3 reads TGTGCCAGCAGCTTAGGGCGGGGGGCCGCAGATACGCAGTATTTT. The V gene is TRBV7-9, the J gene TRBJ2-3, with 8 nucleotides matching TRBD2. Germline trimming cut 1 base from V and 4 bases from J; bases unmatched to any gene: 4. CDR3 length: 15 residues. Germline CDR1 reads SEHNR; CDR2 reads FQNEAQ (reference sequence).

This sequence joins TRBV5-4 and TRBJ2-2, with 7 bases that match TRBD1. Germline CDR1 reads SGHNT; CDR2 reads YYREEE (reference sequence). J lost 3 bases, V lost 3 bases, and 14 bases had no gene match. The length of the CDR3 is 18 residues. Here the CDR3 reads CASSSRSTGAGYTGELFF. In nucleotides, the CDR3 is TGTGCCAGCAGCTCCCGCTCCACAGGGGCAGGTTACACCGGGGAGCTGTTTTTT.

The chain carries TRBV29-1 and TRBJ1-5, with 8 bases that match TRBD1. V lost 7 bases, J lost 3 bases, and 2 bases stayed unmatched. Germline V gives CDR1 SQVTM, CDR2 ANQGSEA. The CDR3 extends over 12 amino acids. The CDR3 region has the DNA TGCAGCGCGGGACAGGACAATCAGCCCCAGCATTTT. This sequence encodes CSAGQDNQPQHF. The full variable domain, completed using reference TRBV29-1 and TRBJ1-5, is SAVISQKPSRDICQRGTSLTIQCQVDSQVTMMFWYRQQPGQSLTLIATANQGSEATYESGFVIDKFPISRPNLTFSTLTVSNMSPEDSSIYLCSAGQDNQPQHFGDGTRLSIL.

The V call is TRBV7-9, the J call TRBJ2-2; 14 nucleotides agree with TRBD2. The CDR3 is made up of 16 amino acids. With 5 bases clipped from V and 6 bases from J, the junction kept 5 bases outside the gene matches. Looked up from germline, CDR1 is SEHNR and CDR2 is FQNEAQ (reference sequence). This chain's CDR3 is CASSGRTSGGPGELFF. DNA for the CDR3: TGTGCCAGCAGCGGGAGGACTAGCGGGGGGCCCGGGGAGCTGTTTTTT. The full variable domain, rest sourced from reference TRBV7-9 and TRBJ2-2, is DTGVSQNPRHKITKRGQNVTFRCDPISEHNRLYWYRQTLGQGPEFLTYFQNEAQLEKSRLLSDRFSAERPKGSFSTLEIQRTEQGDSAMYLCASSGRTSGGPGELFFGEGSRLTVL.

The chain recombines TRBV11-3 with TRBJ2-1; tentatively, D is TRBD2 (5 bases). Trimming left V 3 bases short and J 5 bases short, with 14 bases between. Germline V gene sequence: CDR1 SGHNT, CDR2 YENEEA. This CDR3 is 15 amino acids long. DNA of the CDR3: TGTGCCAGCAGCTTGGACGGAGAACTAGACAATGAGCAGTTCTTC. Its translation is CASSLDGELDNEQFF. Drawing the rest from reference TRBV11-3 and TRBJ2-1, the complete variable domain is EAGVVQSPRYKIIEKKQPVAFWCNPISGHNTLYWYLQNLGQGPELLIRYENEEAVDDSQLPKDRFSAERLKGVDSTLKIQPAELGDSAVYLCASSLDGELDNEQFFGPGTRLTVL.

In this sample, this clone turned up once. The rearrangement links TRBV7-2 to TRBJ2-3, with 14 bases that match TRBD2. This CDR3 is built from 18 residues. Looked up from germline, CDR1 is SGHTA and CDR2 is FQGNSA. J was trimmed by 6 bases and V by 3 bases; bases with no gene match: 11. CDR3 bases: TGTGCCAGCAGCTTTCTCGGGACTAGCGGGGGACGCAGGGATACGCAGTATTTT. Amino acids: CASSFLGTSGGRRDTQYF.

This chain connects TRBV29-1 to TRBJ2-5; 8 bases line up with TRBD1. The germline gives CDR1 SQVTM, CDR2 ANQGSEA. The CDR3 sequence is 13 residues long. Losses at the gene ends were 6 bases for V and 5 bases for J; bases not matched to a gene: 8. The CDR3, as DNA: TGCAGCGTGGCGACAGGGGTCGGGGAGACCCAGTACTTC. It encodes CSVATGVGETQYF.

The V and J genes are TRBV6-1 and TRBJ2-1; D ambiguous. V was pared by 2 bases and J by 8 bases, with 10 bases between. The germline V gene encodes CDR1 MNHNS and CDR2 SASEGT. The CDR3 consists of 13 residues. CDR3 DNA: TGTGCCAGCAGTGAATGGGCTTCCGATGAGCAGTTCTTC. It codes for CASSEWASDEQFF.

V usage is TRBV3-1 (or the pseudogene TRBV3-2) and J usage is TRBJ1-1, with a tentative D call TRBD1 (5 bases). Per the germline V gene, CDR1 is LGHDT and CDR2 is YNNKEL (reference sequence). Trimming shortened V by 6 bases and J by 1 base, and 9 bases separated the two germline ends. The CDR3 has 13 residues. CDR3 protein: CASSMTANTEAFF. DNA of the CDR3: TGTGCCAGCAGTATGACAGCGAACACTGAAGCTTTCTTT.

The chain couples TRBV30 to TRBJ1-3; D unresolved. In germline, CDR1 is GTSNPN, CDR2 SVGIG (reference sequence). Trimming cost V 3 bases and J 0 bases, with 12 bases left between them. This CDR3 region has 15 residues. The CDR3 is CAWRRLSFSGNTIYF. In nucleotides, the CDR3 is TGTGCCTGGAGGAGACTAAGTTTCTCTGGAAACACCATATATTTT.

J is TRBJ1-3 and V is TRBV30; 11 nucleotides line up with TRBD1. The CDR3 is 17 residues long. The J segment lost 0 bases and the V segment lost 2 bases, leaving 6 bases of the junction unmatched. Germline V gene lookup returns CDR1 GTSNPN and CDR2 SVGIG (reference sequence). CDR3 DNA: TGTGCCTGGAGTCTAAGGGACAGGGGGATCTCTGGAAACACCATATATTTT. Protein product: CAWSLRDRGISGNTIYF.

The gene calls are TRBV7-9 and TRBJ2-2; 13 bases match TRBD2. With V trimmed by 5 bases and J by 4 bases, 4 bases remained unmatched. The CDR3 has 16 residues. Germline assignment: CDR1 SEHNR and CDR2 FQNEAQ (reference sequence). DNA of the CDR3: TGTGCCAGCAGCCGTCGGACTAGCGGGGGCACCGGGGAGCTGTTTTTT. Protein: CASSRRTSGGTGELFF.

The genes are TRBV7-6 and TRBJ2-7, with D possibly TRBD2 on 5 matching bases. This CDR3 comprises 14 residues. Germline V gives CDR1 SGHVS, CDR2 FNYEAQ. The germline V and J ends were trimmed by 11 bases and 6 bases, with 23 bases remaining between them. CDR3 sequence: CASSLGWSPGEQYF. CDR3 coding DNA: TGTGCCTCTAGCTTAGGATGGAGTCCGGGCGAGCAGTACTTC.

This clone has a single count. This rearrangement joins TRBV19 to TRBJ2-7, with TRBD1 matching over 10 bases. Germline-derived CDR1 and CDR2 are LNHDA and SQIVND (reference sequence). The CDR3 sequence is 14 residues long. After removal of 5 bases from V and 2 bases from J, the junction contained 3 bases not matched to a gene. The CDR3 loop is CASSRTGGTYEQYF. CDR3 DNA: TGTGCCAGTAGTCGGACAGGGGGAACCTACGAGCAGTACTTC.

V usage is TRBV28 and J usage is TRBJ1-4; D is possibly TRBD1 (5 bases). The CDR3 runs 13 residues. Germline V gene data show CDR1 as MDHEN and CDR2 as SYDVKM. Trimming shortened V by 7 bases and J by 8 bases, and 14 bases separated the two germline ends. The CDR3 DNA follows: TGTGCCAGCACCATTCTAAGGGGAGAAAAACTGTTTTTT. Protein: CASTILRGEKLFF. The full variable domain, with the rest looked up from reference TRBV28 and TRBJ1-4, is DVKVTQSSRYLVKRTGEKVFLECVQDMDHENMFWYRQDPGLGLRLIYFSYDVKMKEKGDIPEGYSVSREKKERFSLILESASTNQTSMYLCASTILRGEKLFFGSGTQLSVL.

The chain couples TRBV5-6 to TRBJ2-7; the match to TRBD1 covers 7 bases. The CDR3 contains 14 residues. CDR1 is SGHDT and CDR2 is YYEEEE in the germline V gene. Trimming removed 2 bases from V and 3 bases from J; junction bases left unmatched: 5. The CDR3 nucleotides read TGTGCCAGCAGCTTCTTGACAGGGAACTACGAGCAGTACTTC. This translates into CASSFLTGNYEQYF.

V and J are TRBV5-4 and TRBJ1-1; TRBD1 is a possible D gene (6 bases). Trimming left V 4 bases short and J 4 bases short, with 14 bases between. This CDR3 has 14 amino acids. Germline CDR1 SGHNT, CDR2 YYREEE (reference sequence). CDR3 sequence reads: CASSQGLDRTEAFF. The DNA for the CDR3 is TGTGCCAGCAGCCAGGGGTTAGACCGCACTGAAGCTTTCTTT.

The chain employs TRBV19 and TRBJ1-1, with TRBD1 as a possible D gene (5 bases). The ends were cut back, 9 bases at V and 2 bases at J, with 13 bases in the middle. The germline V gene has CDR1 LNHDA and CDR2 SQIVND (reference sequence). The CDR3 sequence is 13 residues long. This chain's CDR3 is CASDSLLNTEAFF. CDR3 DNA sequence: TGTGCCAGCGACAGCTTACTAAACACTGAAGCTTTCTTT.

The V and J genes are TRBV14 and TRBJ1-4; D is possibly TRBD1 (5 bases). Germline CDR1 SGHDN, CDR2 FVKESK. Trimming took off 5 bases at V and 0 bases at J, with 13 bases between the two ends. The CDR3 loop spans 16 amino acids. The CDR3 spells CASSFGHTSTNEKLFF. Written as DNA, the CDR3 is TGTGCCAGCAGCTTTGGACACACTTCAACTAATGAAAAACTGTTTTTT.

V is TRBV28 and J is TRBJ2-5, with 13 positions matching TRBD2. The CDR3 totals 17 residues. Looked up from germline, CDR1 is MDHEN and CDR2 is SYDVKM. V dropped 5 bases and J dropped 0; count of bases not matched to a gene: 6. The CDR3: CASSLLAGGADQETQYF. CDR3 DNA sequence: TGTGCCAGCAGTCTACTAGCGGGGGGGGCTGACCAAGAGACCCAGTACTTC.

The chain is built from TRBV7-8 and TRBJ2-3; 9 bases line up with TRBD1. CDR3 length equals 17 residues. CDR1 and CDR2 from the germline V gene are SGHVS and FQNEAQ. The ends lost 6 bases at V and 2 bases at J; junction bases unmatched: 12. Here the CDR3 DNA reads TGTGCCAGCAGGTACCACAGGGGGCTCAGTACCACAGATACGCAGTATTTT. Translated: CASRYHRGLSTTDTQYF.

The rearrangement uses TRBV9 and TRBJ1-4, with D hard to call. The CDR3 runs 15 residues. The germline V gene encodes CDR1 SGDLS and CDR2 YYNGEE. Trimming pared 0 bases from V and 4 bases from J, leaving 10 bases between. In DNA, the CDR3 is TGTGCCAGCAGCGTAGCTTCGGGGTATAATGAAAAACTGTTTTTT. Encoded protein: CASSVASGYNEKLFF.

This clone came up a few times. This chain links TRBV29-1 with TRBJ2-1, with TRBD1 matching over 8 bases. Losses at the gene ends were 4 bases for V and 6 bases for J; bases not matched to a gene: 5. The CDR3 loop spans 13 amino acids. The germline V gene encodes CDR1 SQVTM and CDR2 ANQGSEA. CDR3 DNA sequence: TGCAGCGTTGGCTTAACAGGGGGCAATGAGCAGTTCTTC. It specifies CSVGLTGGNEQFF.

The CDR3 protein is CAWSGTGAYGYTF. CDR3 in DNA: TGTGCCTGGAGTGGGACAGGCGCTTATGGCTACACCTTC. The gene calls are TRBV30 and TRBJ1-2; 7 nucleotides line up with TRBD1. Looked up from germline, CDR1 is GTSNPN and CDR2 is SVGIG (reference sequence). V shed 1 base and J 5 bases; nucleotides not matched to a gene: 4. The CDR3 totals 13 residues.